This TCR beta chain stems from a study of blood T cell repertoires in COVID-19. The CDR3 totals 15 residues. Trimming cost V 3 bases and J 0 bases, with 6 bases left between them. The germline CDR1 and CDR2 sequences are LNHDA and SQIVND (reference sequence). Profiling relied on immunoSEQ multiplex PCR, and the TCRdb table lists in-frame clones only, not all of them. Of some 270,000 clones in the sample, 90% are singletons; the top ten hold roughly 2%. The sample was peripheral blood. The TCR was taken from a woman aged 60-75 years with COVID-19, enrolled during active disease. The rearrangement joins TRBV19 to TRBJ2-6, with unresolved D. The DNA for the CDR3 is TGTGCCAGTAGTATCTCTAGCTCTGGGGCCAACGTCCTGACTTTC. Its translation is CASSISSSGANVLTF.